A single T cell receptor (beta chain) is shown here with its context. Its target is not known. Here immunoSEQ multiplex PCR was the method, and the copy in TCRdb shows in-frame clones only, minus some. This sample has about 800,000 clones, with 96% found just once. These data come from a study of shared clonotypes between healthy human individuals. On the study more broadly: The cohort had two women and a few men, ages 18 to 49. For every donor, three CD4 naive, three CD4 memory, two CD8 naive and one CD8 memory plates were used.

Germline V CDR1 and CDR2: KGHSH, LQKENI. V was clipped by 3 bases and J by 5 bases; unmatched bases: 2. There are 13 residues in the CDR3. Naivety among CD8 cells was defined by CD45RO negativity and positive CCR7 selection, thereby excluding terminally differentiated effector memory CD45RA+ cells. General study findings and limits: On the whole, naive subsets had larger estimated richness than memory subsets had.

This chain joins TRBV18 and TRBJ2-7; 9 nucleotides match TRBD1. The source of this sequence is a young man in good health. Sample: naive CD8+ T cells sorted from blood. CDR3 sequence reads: CASSPTGGNEQYF. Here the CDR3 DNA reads TGTGCCAGCTCACCTACAGGGGGCAACGAGCAGTACTTC. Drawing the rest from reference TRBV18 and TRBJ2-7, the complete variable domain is NAGVMQNPRHLVRRRGQEARLRCSPMKGHSHVYWYRQLPEEGLKFMVYLQKENIIDESGMPKERFSAEFPKEGPSILRIQQVVRGDSAAYFCASSPTGGNEQYFGPGTRLTVT.